A selection of T cell receptor beta chains follows, all from one sample in a study of shared clonotypes between healthy human individuals. Generated by immunoSEQ multiplex PCR, the TCRdb table keeps only in-frame clones and is missing some. The table records a few million clones, roughly 93% of them present only once. Sequencing was carried out using naive CD4+ T cells from PBMCs. These receptor sequences come from a man aged 18 to 30 in good health. Some clones in this sample may be carry-over from other donors' samples. Each CDR3 is given with its conserved first and last residue. Fields, in order: V gene, D gene, J gene, clone size, CDR3 DNA, CDR3 protein. D genes are given only for firm matches. The size entry is marked missing in some rows and otherwise reads once, few, many or a size class.

V: TRBV7-8
D: -
J: TRBJ1-4
size: -
DNA: TGTGCCAGCAGCTTAGGTCCATGGGGTGAAAAACTGTTTTTT
CDR3: CASSLGPWGEKLFF

V: TRBV29-1
D: -
J: TRBJ1-1
size: -
DNA: TGCAGCGTTTCGATGGGGGCCGTCGAAGCTTTCTTT
CDR3: CSVSMGAVEAFF

V: TRBV21-1
D: -
J: TRBJ1-5
size: -
DNA: TGTGCCAGCAGCAAAGGCGAACGGGGGCGGACGAGCAATCAGCCCCAGCATTTT
CDR3: CASSKGERGRTSNQPQHF

V: TRBV7-8
D: -
J: TRBJ2-1
size: -
DNA: TGTGCCAGCAGCACCTCCCCCGGTAACAATGAGCAGTTCTTC
CDR3: CASSTSPGNNEQFF

V: TRBV5-1
D: -
J: TRBJ1-3
size: -
DNA: TGCGCCAGCAGCTCCGGGGACTCTGGAAACACCATATATTTT
CDR3: CASSSGDSGNTIYF

V: TRBV6-5
D: -
J: TRBJ1-1
size: -
DNA: TGTGCCAGCAGTTACTCGGGGGACACGGGGAACACTGAAGCTTTCTTT
CDR3: CASSYSGDTGNTEAFF

V: TRBV2
D: TRBD1
J: TRBJ1-2
size: -
DNA: TGTGCCAGCAGACTCGTAGGATCAGGGGGCGAAGGCTACACCTTC
CDR3: CASRLVGSGGEGYTF

V: TRBV29-1
D: -
J: TRBJ1-2
size: -
DNA: TGCAGCGTTGAGGTTGGCGGGGGCCGCGGCTACACCTTC
CDR3: CSVEVGGGRGYTF

V: TRBV30
D: TRBD1
J: TRBJ2-7
size: -
DNA: TGTGCCTGGTACCGACGGACAGGGGGTCGGTACGAGCAGTACTTC
CDR3: CAWYRRTGGRYEQYF

V: TRBV14
D: -
J: TRBJ1-2
size: -
DNA: TGTGCCAGCAGCCATTCTCGGGCTCGGAGCTACACCTTC
CDR3: CASSHSRARSYTF

V: TRBV9
D: -
J: TRBJ1-1
size: few
DNA: TGTGCCAGCAGCGTAGGTAGAGGGAACACTGAAGCTTTCTTT
CDR3: CASSVGRGNTEAFF

V: TRBV21-1
D: -
J: TRBJ1-5
size: -
DNA: TGTGCCAGCAGCAAATGCTATCCATCCCATTATAGCAATCAGCCCCAGCATTTT
CDR3: CASSKCYPSHYSNQPQHF

V: TRBV7-2
D: -
J: TRBJ2-1
size: -
DNA: TGTGCCAGCAGCCCCCATAGAGGAGTTTGGATATCCTCCTACAATGAGCAGTTCTTC
CDR3: CASSPHRGVWISSYNEQFF

V: TRBV5-8
D: -
J: TRBJ1-2
size: -
DNA: TGTGCCAGCAGCTTAGCCTCCGCGAGGGGCTACACCTTC
CDR3: CASSLASARGYTF

V: TRBV6-1
D: TRBD1
J: TRBJ2-5
size: -
DNA: TGTGCCAGCAGTGGTAGCTATACCGGGACAGGGGGAGAGACCCAGTACTTC
CDR3: CASSGSYTGTGGETQYF

V: TRBV20-1
D: -
J: TRBJ2-7
size: -
DNA: TGCAGTGCTATCCGGCGGGACGAGCAGTACTTC
CDR3: CSAIRRDEQYF

V: TRBV28
D: -
J: TRBJ2-1
size: -
DNA: TGTGCCAGCAGTTCCCAAGCGCACGAAGCCCACAATGAGCAGTTCTTC
CDR3: CASSSQAHEAHNEQFF

V: TRBV25-1
D: -
J: TRBJ2-5
size: -
DNA: TGTGCCAGCCTACGTACAGGACTTGAAGAGACCCAGTACTTC
CDR3: CASLRTGLEETQYF

V: TRBV18
D: -
J: TRBJ1-3
size: -
DNA: TGTGCCAGCTCACCAGGCCAGCCCTCTGGAAACACCATATATTTT
CDR3: CASSPGQPSGNTIYF

V: TRBV5-1
D: TRBD2
J: TRBJ2-1
size: -
DNA: TGCGCCAGCTCGGGACTAGCGGGCGCCTCCTACAATGAGCAGTTCTTC
CDR3: CASSGLAGASYNEQFF

V: TRBV18
D: -
J: TRBJ2-7
size: -
DNA: TGTGCCAGCTCACCGCGAGCCGGGACCATAAAATACGAGCAGTACTTC
CDR3: CASSPRAGTIKYEQYF

V: TRBV11-2
D: TRBD2
J: TRBJ2-1
size: -
DNA: TGTGCCAGCAGCTCTAGAATAGCGGGAGGGCCGGTCGGTGAGCAGTTCTTC
CDR3: CASSSRIAGGPVGEQFF

V: TRBV19
D: -
J: TRBJ2-3
size: -
DNA: TGTGCCAGTAGTAGAACCGTCCTCATGACCACGGATACGCAGTATTTT
CDR3: CASSRTVLMTTDTQYF

V: TRBV1
D: -
J: TRBJ2-7
size: -
DNA: TGCACCAGCAGCCATAAAGCGGGTCACGAGCAGTACTTC
CDR3: CTSSHKAGHEQYF

V: TRBV25-1
D: TRBD2
J: TRBJ2-7
size: -
DNA: TGTGCCAGCAGTGAATATACGGCTAGCGGGTCCTACGAGCAGTACTTC
CDR3: CASSEYTASGSYEQYF

V: TRBV5-1
D: TRBD2
J: TRBJ2-7
size: -
DNA: TGCGCCAGCAGCTTCCTAGCGGGAGTTAGTAACGAGCAGTACTTC
CDR3: CASSFLAGVSNEQYF

V: TRBV5-8
D: TRBD1
J: TRBJ1-2
size: -
DNA: TGTGCCAGCAGCCTAGGACAGGTCGTGAGCGGCTACACCTTC
CDR3: CASSLGQVVSGYTF

V: TRBV27
D: TRBD2
J: TRBJ2-1
size: few
DNA: TGTGCCAGCGGTCGTACGATTCTAGCGGGAGTTGGAGGGGATGAGCAGTTCTTC
CDR3: CASGRTILAGVGGDEQFF

V: TRBV5-1
D: -
J: TRBJ2-7
size: -
DNA: TGCGCCAGCTCTCCCGGGACCCCGGATGGCGAGCAGTACTTC
CDR3: CASSPGTPDGEQYF

V: TRBV11-2
D: -
J: TRBJ2-7
size: -
DNA: TGTGCCAGCAGCCAAGTTGCTGGCGGGAACTACGAGCAGTACTTC
CDR3: CASSQVAGGNYEQYF

V: TRBV5-4
D: TRBD2
J: TRBJ2-1
size: -
DNA: TGTGCCAGCAGCTTGGGTGGATCGGGAGGGCCGAATGAGCAGTTCTTC
CDR3: CASSLGGSGGPNEQFF

V: TRBV5-1
D: -
J: TRBJ2-7
size: -
DNA: TGCGCCAGCAGTATGAGCTTCGGCGGGATAGGCTACGAGCAGTACTTC
CDR3: CASSMSFGGIGYEQYF

V: TRBV28
D: -
J: TRBJ2-5
size: -
DNA: TGTGCCAGCAGGGGCATTCAAGAGACCCAGTACTTC
CDR3: CASRGIQETQYF

V: TRBV29-1
D: -
J: TRBJ2-7
size: -
DNA: TGCAGCGTTGAAGATCCCCGGGGGGCGGGGTACGAGCAGTACTTC
CDR3: CSVEDPRGAGYEQYF

V: TRBV7-3
D: TRBD2
J: TRBJ2-1
size: -
DNA: TGTGCCAGCAGCCTTAGTGCTAGCGGGAGTGTCTACAATGAGCAGTTCTTC
CDR3: CASSLSASGSVYNEQFF

V: TRBV28
D: -
J: TRBJ1-1
size: -
DNA: TGTGCCAGCAGCCCTGGGATCCGAAGGTACCAAGCTTTCTTT
CDR3: CASSPGIRRYQAFF

V: TRBV5-1
D: -
J: TRBJ2-1
size: once
DNA: TGCGCCAGCAGCTTGGAAGCAGTCACCTACAATGAGCAGTTCTTC
CDR3: CASSLEAVTYNEQFF

V: TRBV28
D: -
J: TRBJ2-7
size: -
DNA: TGTGCCAGCAGTTTATGGGACGCAGCCTACGAGCAGTACTTC
CDR3: CASSLWDAAYEQYF

V: TRBV7-2
D: -
J: TRBJ1-1
size: -
DNA: TGTGCCAGCAGCTTAGGATTGGCCCAGAGTACTGAAGCTTTCTTT
CDR3: CASSLGLAQSTEAFF

V: TRBV9
D: TRBD2
J: TRBJ2-7
size: -
DNA: TGTGCCAGCAGCCTCGGGGGGACCTACGAGCAGTACTTC
CDR3: CASSLGGTYEQYF

V: TRBV19
D: -
J: TRBJ1-4
size: -
DNA: TGTGCCAGTAATAGGGGTGCGGCCATTAATGAAAAACTGTTTTTT
CDR3: CASNRGAAINEKLFF

V: TRBV7-3
D: -
J: TRBJ2-2
size: -
DNA: TGTGCCAGCAGCTTAATAGGGCAGAGATACACCGGGGAGCTGTTTTTT
CDR3: CASSLIGQRYTGELFF

V: TRBV5-1
D: -
J: TRBJ1-3
size: -
DNA: TGCGCCAGCAGCTTGGAGGGTCCTGGAAACACCATATATTTT
CDR3: CASSLEGPGNTIYF

V: TRBV9
D: -
J: TRBJ1-4
size: -
DNA: TGTGCCAGCAGCGTAGATATGAAGGGCGGGGAGGCAACTAATGAAAAACTGTTTTTT
CDR3: CASSVDMKGGEATNEKLFF

V: TRBV19
D: -
J: TRBJ2-1
size: -
DNA: TGTGCCAGTAACCGAGACTCATCCAATGAGCAGTTCTTC
CDR3: CASNRDSSNEQFF

V: TRBV6-4
D: TRBD1
J: TRBJ2-5
size: -
DNA: TGTGCCAGCACTGACTCAATCTCAGGGGGATCGGGGGAGACCCAGTACTTC
CDR3: CASTDSISGGSGETQYF

V: TRBV28
D: -
J: TRBJ1-4
size: -
DNA: TGTGCCAGCAGTCCTGCGGGGGGCAATGAAAAACTGTTTTTT
CDR3: CASSPAGGNEKLFF

V: TRBV7-3
D: TRBD1
J: TRBJ2-2
size: once
DNA: TGTGCCAGCAGCCTAATGCAGGGGGCGGGCGCGAACACCGGGGAGCTGTTTTTT
CDR3: CASSLMQGAGANTGELFF

V: TRBV5-1
D: TRBD1
J: TRBJ2-5
size: -
DNA: TGCGCCAGCAGCTTAACCCCCGGGACAGGGGTGTACGAGACCCAGTACTTC
CDR3: CASSLTPGTGVYETQYF

V: TRBV18
D: -
J: TRBJ1-5
size: -
DNA: TGTGCCAGCTCACCACCGGTAAGCAATCAGCCCCAGCATTTT
CDR3: CASSPPVSNQPQHF

V: TRBV5-1
D: -
J: TRBJ2-7
size: -
DNA: TGCGCCAGCAGCTTTCTTGACAGCTCCTACGAGCAGTACTTC
CDR3: CASSFLDSSYEQYF

V: TRBV5-8
D: TRBD2
J: TRBJ2-1
size: -
DNA: TGTGCCAGCAGCTTGTCGCCCGGGACTAGCGGGTTCTTCAATGAGCAGTTCTTC
CDR3: CASSLSPGTSGFFNEQFF

V: TRBV28
D: -
J: TRBJ2-1
size: -
DNA: TGTGCCAGCAGCCGTGGGGTGGCCGGGTATGAGCAGTTCTTC
CDR3: CASSRGVAGYEQFF

V: TRBV4-2
D: -
J: TRBJ2-4
size: -
DNA: TGTGCCAGCAGCCAACCTAGGGGCATTCAGTACTTC
CDR3: CASSQPRGIQYF

V: TRBV5-1
D: TRBD1
J: TRBJ2-5
size: -
DNA: TGCGCCAGCAGCCCAAGGACAGGTTTCCAAGAGACCCAGTACTTC
CDR3: CASSPRTGFQETQYF